The 21 T cell receptor beta chains below all came from one sample that was sequenced in a study of graft-versus-host responses after intestinal transplantation. This table comes from immunoSEQ multiplex PCR, and its TCRdb copy is limited to in-frame clones, with some not included. There are roughly 9,900 clones in the sample; just under 95% occur only once, and roughly 2% lies in the top ten. Sequencing was performed on PBMCs, taken 8 days after intestinal transplant. The receptors stem from a human patient who received an intestinal transplant, so some T cells may come from the graft donor.

The gene calls are TRBV27 and TRBJ2-7; unclear D gene. The CDR3 length is 14 residues. Per the germline V gene, CDR1 is MNHEY and CDR2 is SMNVEV (reference sequence). The ends were cut back, 3 bases at V and 0 bases at J, with 9 bases in the middle. The CDR3 DNA reads as TGTGCCAGCAGTTTTCAGTACGGCTCCTACGAGCAGTACTTC. Protein sequence: CASSFQYGSYEQYF.

This sequence joins TRBV2 and TRBJ1-3, with D perhaps matching TRBD1 (5 bases). V dropped 5 bases and J dropped 0 bases, with 14 bases sitting between them. The CDR3 sequence is 16 residues long. Germline V gene sequence: CDR1 SNHLY, CDR2 FYNNEI. CDR3 loop: CASSLWTPRSGNTIYF. The CDR3 DNA is TGTGCCAGCAGTCTATGGACACCTCGCTCTGGAAACACCATATATTTT.

The rearrangement uses TRBV14 and TRBJ1-2, with 10 bases lining up with TRBD1. V lost 0 bases and J lost 8; bases outside the gene matches: 12. The CDR3 consists of 17 residues. The germline V gene has CDR1 SGHDN and CDR2 FVKESK. The CDR3 reads CASSQDRGDRGTQGYTF. For the CDR3, the DNA is TGTGCCAGCAGCCAAGATCGGGGGGACAGGGGCACTCAGGGCTACACCTTC.

This sequence joins TRBV13 and TRBJ2-7; tentative D call: TRBD1 (5 bases). Germline assignment: CDR1 PRHDT and CDR2 FYEKMQ (reference sequence). The ends were cut back, 0 bases at V and 2 bases at J, with 11 bases in the middle. The CDR3 covers 15 residues. Here the CDR3 reads CASSLGGDRPYEQYF. CDR3 DNA sequence: TGTGCCAGCAGCTTAGGTGGCGACAGACCCTACGAGCAGTACTTC.

The chain combines TRBV29-1 with TRBJ2-5, with D possibly TRBD2 on 6 matching bases. The CDR3 runs to 12 residues. The V and J ends lost 7 bases and 1 base respectively, with 10 bases between them. The germline V gene encodes CDR1 SQVTM and CDR2 ANQGSEA. This chain's CDR3 is CSGSGVQETQYF. The CDR3 region has the DNA TGCAGCGGCTCGGGGGTCCAAGAGACCCAGTACTTC.

The chain uses TRBV21-1 and TRBJ1-1. TRBV21-1 is shown as a pseudogene. The CDR3 is 16 amino acids. CDR3: CASGAPRGTLNTEAFF. The CDR3 region has the DNA TGTGCCAGCGGGGCCCCCCGGGGGACGTTGAACACTGAAGCTTTCTTT.

This rearrangement joins TRBV10-2 to TRBJ2-3; D might be TRBD2 (6 bases). This CDR3 is built from 13 residues. Trimming pared 10 bases from V and 5 bases from J, leaving 16 bases between. Germline loops: CDR1 WSHSY, CDR2 SAAADI. The CDR3 DNA is TGCGCCACCTCACCGGGAGTGGAAGATACGCAGTATTTT. Its protein is CATSPGVEDTQYF.

This clone has just a few counts. The chain employs TRBV28 and TRBJ2-7; D is unresolved. Germline CDR1 and CDR2: MDHEN and SYDVKM. V gave up 5 bases and J gave up 0 bases, with 11 bases separating them. This CDR3 has 14 residues. The CDR3 sequence: CASSLLASSYEQYF. As DNA, the CDR3 is TGTGCCAGCAGTCTTCTGGCGAGCTCCTACGAGCAGTACTTC.

The gene calls are TRBV11-2 and TRBJ2-1; possible D gene TRBD2, 6 bases. V was trimmed by 1 base and J by 7 bases, leaving 14 bases between them. CDR1 and CDR2 from the germline V gene are SGHAT and FQNNGV. This CDR3 comprises 15 residues. CDR3 DNA sequence: TGTGCCAGCAGCTTAGTGGCGGGAATCGCAAATGAGCAGTTCTTC. Encoded protein: CASSLVAGIANEQFF. The variable domain in full, with the rest retrieved from reference TRBV11-2 and TRBJ2-1, is EAGVAQSPRYKIIEKRQSVAFWCNPISGHATLYWYQQILGQGPKLLIQFQNNGVVDDSQLPKDRFSAERLKGVDSTLKIQPAKLEDSAVYLCASSLVAGIANEQFFGPGTRLTVL.

This clone appeared a few times. V is TRBV10-3 and J is TRBJ2-1, with unresolved D. The germline V and J ends were trimmed by 3 bases and 8 bases, with 8 bases remaining between them. CDR1 is ENHRY and CDR2 is SYGVKD in the germline V gene. The CDR3 is 12 residues long. In nucleotides, the CDR3 is TGTGCCATCAGTGAAGGTATGGATGAGCAGTTCTTC. As protein: CAISEGMDEQFF.

V gene TRBV28 combines with J gene TRBJ1-1; TRBD1 matches at 8 bases. J was trimmed by 4 bases and V by 7 bases; bases with no gene match: 8. This CDR3 region has 14 residues. Germline V CDR1 and CDR2: MDHEN, SYDVKM. For the CDR3, the DNA is TGTGCCAGCACCAGAGCAGGGGGCATCACTGAAGCTTTCTTT. Translated, it gives CASTRAGGITEAFF.

The J gene is TRBJ2-1, the V gene TRBV29-1; 7 positions agree with TRBD1. J gave up 6 bases and V 7 bases, and 9 bases lay outside the gene matches. The germline gives CDR1 SQVTM, CDR2 ANQGSEA. This CDR3 has 13 amino acids. CDR3 nucleotide sequence: TGCAGCGCTGACAGGGTACCGGGCAATGAGCAGTTCTTC. Protein: CSADRVPGNEQFF.

V usage is TRBV5-1 and J usage is TRBJ1-1, with D perhaps matching TRBD1 (6 bases). The CDR3 is made up of 14 amino acids. V dropped 4 bases and J dropped 0 bases, with 10 bases sitting between them. Germline assignment: CDR1 SGHRS and CDR2 YFSETQ. The CDR3 nucleotides are TGCGCCAGCAGCCCAGGGACATTGAACACTGAAGCTTTCTTT. This translates into CASSPGTLNTEAFF.

The chain joins TRBV27 to TRBJ2-5, with 10 bases matching TRBD1. Germline assignment: CDR1 MNHEY and CDR2 SMNVEV (reference sequence). The ends lost 6 bases at V and 5 bases at J; junction bases unmatched: 6. The CDR3 extends over 14 amino acids. In DNA form, the CDR3 reads TGTGCCAGCAGGGGGACAGGGGATTTCGAGACCCAGTACTTC. Protein sequence: CASRGTGDFETQYF.

In its sample, this clone was seen once. The CDR3 ends on some other residue instead of the conserved phenylalanine or tryptophan, so this is likely a read error. The DNA is omitted, as the CDR3 cannot be located on it reliably, and the CDR3 follows TCRdb's listing. This chain connects TRBV10-3 to TRBJ2-3. Germline CDR1 reads ENHRY; CDR2 reads SYGVKD. The CDR3 adds up to 8 amino acids, both ends counted. The CDR3: CATRPGPL.

In DNA form, the CDR3 reads TGTGCCAGCAGTCGCCGGGACAGACAAGGAGAGCAGTTCTTC. Translating gives CASSRRDRQGEQFF. The rearrangement links TRBV5-4 to TRBJ2-1; 7 positions match TRBD1. The CDR3 covers 14 residues. The germline CDR1 and CDR2 sequences are SGHNT and YYREEE (reference sequence). Germline trimming cut 5 bases from V and 10 bases from J; bases unmatched to any gene: 12. The full variable domain, in which reference TRBV5-4 and TRBJ2-1 provide the parts outside the CDR3, is ETGVTQSPTHLIKTRGQQVTLRCSSQSGHNTVSWYQQALGQGPQFIFQYYREEENGRGNFPPRFSGLQFPNYSSELNVNALELDDSALYLCASSRRDRQGEQFFGPGTRLTVL.

The chain carries TRBV19 and TRBJ2-7; D assignment may be TRBD1 or TRBD2 (5 bases each). The CDR3 has 14 residues. The germline V gene encodes CDR1 LNHDA and CDR2 SQIVND (reference sequence). V dropped 3 bases and J dropped 3 bases, with 12 bases sitting between them. The chain's CDR3 is CASSIGWGIYEQYF. The CDR3 bases are TGTGCCAGTAGTATTGGCTGGGGGATCTACGAGCAGTACTTC.

V and J are TRBV14 and TRBJ2-3, with 7 bases fitting TRBD2. V shed 4 bases and J 5 bases; nucleotides not matched to a gene: 9. The CDR3 has 15 residues. Germline V gene sequence: CDR1 SGHDN, CDR2 FVKESK. The CDR3 region is CASSPQGGRGDTQYF. Here the CDR3 DNA reads TGTGCCAGCAGCCCGCAAGGCGGGAGAGGAGATACGCAGTATTTT. Complete variable domain (other parts from reference TRBV14 and TRBJ2-3): EAGVTQFPSHSVIEKGQTVTLRCDPISGHDNLYWYRRVMGKEIKFLLHFVKESKQDESGMPNNRFLAERTGGTYSTLKVQPAELEDSGVYFCASSPQGGRGDTQYFGPGTRLTVL.

The chain recombines TRBV7-9 with TRBJ2-4; a possible D gene is TRBD2 (5 bases). Germline assignment: CDR1 SEHNR and CDR2 FQNEAQ (reference sequence). V was trimmed by 4 bases and J by 0 bases, leaving 16 bases between them. This CDR3 is 17 amino acids long. CDR3 region: CASSSSGHTLAKNIQYF. Written as DNA, the CDR3 is TGTGCCAGCAGCTCGAGCGGCCATACCCTAGCCAAAAACATTCAGTACTTC.

This clone appeared once. V gene TRBV11-2 combines with J gene TRBJ2-1, with 8 bases fitting TRBD2. The germline V gene encodes CDR1 SGHAT and CDR2 FQNNGV. Trimming cost V 5 bases and J 2 bases; bases outside gene matches: 5. The CDR3 spans 15 residues. CDR3 region: CASSPVAGTYNEQFF. CDR3 DNA: TGTGCCAGCAGCCCAGTAGCGGGAACCTACAATGAGCAGTTCTTC.

The chain employs TRBV2 and TRBJ2-7, with 11 positions matching TRBD1. CDR3 size: 16 residues. Germline-derived CDR1 and CDR2 are SNHLY and FYNNEI. Trimming at V came to 3 bases and at J to 6 bases, leaving 10 bases not matched to a gene. This CDR3 is CASSELFSGTGGEQYF. The CDR3 DNA sequence: TGTGCCAGCAGTGAGCTTTTCTCCGGGACAGGGGGCGAGCAGTACTTC. Together with reference TRBV2 and TRBJ2-7, the CDR3 gives the full variable domain: EPEVTQTPSHQVTQMGQEVILRCVPISNHLYFYWYRQILGQKVEFLVSFYNNEISEKSEIFDDQFSVERPDGSNFTLKIRSTKLEDSAMYFCASSELFSGTGGEQYFGPGTRLTVT.